This TCR beta chain was captured in a study of shared T cell receptors in the human thymus. Germline assignment: CDR1 MDHEN and CDR2 SYDVKM. The trim removed 5 bases at V and 5 bases at J, leaving 12 bases unmatched. This CDR3 has 16 amino acids. Assay used: immunoSEQ multiplex PCR; TCRdb lists only in-frame clones, some missing. In the table there are approximately 660,000 clones, around nine tenths of which are singletons. These sequences were also reported in another study, on human thymus T cells. From that report: Having corrective surgery for congenital heart defects, healthy Finnish infants were the ones who donated. Resections removed during corrective heart surgery provided the thymus tissue used. V and J gene usage appeared biased in thymic and blood repertoires. Overlap was high between thymic repertoires from unrelated individuals, as reported in related research.

The clonotype was recovered from a boy under two years old with a congenital heart defect. This sequence joins TRBV28 and TRBJ2-3, with 8 positions matching TRBD2. The material sequenced was thymocytes. This CDR3 reads CASSAGLAGPRDTQYF. The CDR3, as DNA: TGTGCCAGCAGTGCCGGACTAGCTGGACCTCGAGATACGCAGTATTTT.